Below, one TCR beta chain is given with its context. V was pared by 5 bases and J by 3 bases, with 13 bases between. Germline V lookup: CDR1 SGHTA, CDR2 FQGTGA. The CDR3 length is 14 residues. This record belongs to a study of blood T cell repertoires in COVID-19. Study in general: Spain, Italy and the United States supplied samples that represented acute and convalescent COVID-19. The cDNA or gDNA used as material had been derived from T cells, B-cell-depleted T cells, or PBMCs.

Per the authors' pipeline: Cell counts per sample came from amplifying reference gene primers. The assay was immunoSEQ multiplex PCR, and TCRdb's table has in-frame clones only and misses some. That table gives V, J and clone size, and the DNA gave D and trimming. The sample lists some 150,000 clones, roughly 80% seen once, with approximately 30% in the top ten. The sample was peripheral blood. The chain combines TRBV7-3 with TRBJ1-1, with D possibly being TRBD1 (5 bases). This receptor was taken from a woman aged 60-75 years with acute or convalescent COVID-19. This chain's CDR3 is CASSPLGGDTEAFF. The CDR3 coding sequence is TGTGCCAGCAGCCCCCTGGGGGGGGACACTGAAGCTTTCTTT.